The rows below give T cell receptor beta chains drawn from one sample of a study of CD8 T cells in Susac syndrome. MiXCR, applied by TCRdb to the immunoSEQ multiplex PCR reads, yields one record per CDR3 protein. Here the sample spans about 71,000 distinct CDR3 sequences, roughly 93% being singletons. The sample taken for sequencing was CD4+ T cells from PBMCs. Receptor source: a human donor with Susac syndrome. CDR3s include the opening cysteine and the closing phenylalanine or tryptophan. D genes are given only for firm matches. Not all rows give a size; the values are once, few, many and, for expanded clones, a class.

j_call: TRBJ2-4
d_call: -
v_call: TRBV4-2
clone_size: -
cdr3_nt: TGTGCCAGCAGCCAAGAGACAGGAGGGACCAAAAACATTCAGTACTTC
cdr3_aa: CASSQETGGTKNIQYF

j_call: TRBJ1-2
d_call: -
v_call: TRBV7-2
clone_size: few
cdr3_nt: TGTGCCAGCAGCCGAGGGTTCGGGGAAATAGATGGCTACACCTTC
cdr3_aa: CASSRGFGEIDGYTF

j_call: TRBJ1-2
d_call: -
v_call: TRBV6-6
clone_size: -
cdr3_nt: TGTGCCAGCAGTTATCGGCGGGAAAACTATGGCTACACCTTC
cdr3_aa: CASSYRRENYGYTF

j_call: TRBJ2-3
d_call: TRBD1
v_call: TRBV5-1
clone_size: -
cdr3_nt: TGCGCCAGCAGCTTACAGGGGCGGGCAGATACGCAGTATTTT
cdr3_aa: CASSLQGRADTQYF

j_call: TRBJ1-6
d_call: -
v_call: TRBV6-2/TRBV6-3
clone_size: -
cdr3_nt: TGTGCCAGCAGACCACCTGGACAGCAGAAAAATAATTCACCCCTCCACTTT
cdr3_aa: CASRPPGQQKNNSPLHF

j_call: TRBJ1-2
d_call: TRBD1
v_call: TRBV28
clone_size: -
cdr3_nt: TGTGCCAGCAGTTTATTAGACAGGGACGCTAACTATGGCTACACCTTC
cdr3_aa: CASSLLDRDANYGYTF

j_call: TRBJ2-2
d_call: -
v_call: TRBV20-1
clone_size: once
cdr3_nt: TGCAGTGCTCCCGGGACTCGGAACACCGGGGAGCTGTTTTTT
cdr3_aa: CSAPGTRNTGELFF

j_call: TRBJ2-7
d_call: -
v_call: TRBV28
clone_size: -
cdr3_nt: TGTGCCAGCAAACTAGGGTACGAGCAGTACTTC
cdr3_aa: CASKLGYEQYF

j_call: TRBJ1-6
d_call: -
v_call: TRBV5-1
clone_size: -
cdr3_nt: TGCGCCAGCAGCTTAGACCTGGATTCACCCCTCCACTTT
cdr3_aa: CASSLDLDSPLHF

j_call: TRBJ2-5
d_call: -
v_call: TRBV7-6
clone_size: -
cdr3_nt: TGTGCCAGCAGTTCCGGACCCCTCGAGTACTTC
cdr3_aa: CASSSGPLEYF

j_call: TRBJ2-1
d_call: -
v_call: TRBV18
clone_size: -
cdr3_nt: TGTGCCAGCTCACCACAAGGGGTTCACAATGAGCAGTTCTTC
cdr3_aa: CASSPQGVHNEQFF

j_call: TRBJ2-1
d_call: TRBD2
v_call: TRBV20-1
clone_size: -
cdr3_nt: TGCAGTGCTAGATACCGCAGGACTAGCGGGGGGGCTCTCCAAAACAGGTCCTACAATGAGCAGTTCTTC
cdr3_aa: CSARYRRTSGGALQNRSYNEQFF

j_call: TRBJ2-5
d_call: -
v_call: TRBV30
clone_size: -
cdr3_nt: TGTGCCTGGGCTCCGGGACTCGAAGAGACCCAGTACTTC
cdr3_aa: CAWAPGLEETQYF

j_call: TRBJ2-3
d_call: TRBD2
v_call: TRBV5-1
clone_size: -
cdr3_nt: TGCGCCAGCGGACTAGTAACAGGTCCCAGAGGGGATACGCAGTATTTT
cdr3_aa: CASGLVTGPRGDTQYF

j_call: TRBJ2-3
d_call: -
v_call: TRBV7-8
clone_size: -
cdr3_nt: TGTGCCACTATCCCCGCAGGCCTTAGGGATACGCAGTATTTT
cdr3_aa: CATIPAGLRDTQYF

j_call: TRBJ2-1
d_call: -
v_call: TRBV29-1
clone_size: -
cdr3_nt: TGCAGCGAAACAGTCTACAATGAGCAGTTCTTC
cdr3_aa: CSETVYNEQFF